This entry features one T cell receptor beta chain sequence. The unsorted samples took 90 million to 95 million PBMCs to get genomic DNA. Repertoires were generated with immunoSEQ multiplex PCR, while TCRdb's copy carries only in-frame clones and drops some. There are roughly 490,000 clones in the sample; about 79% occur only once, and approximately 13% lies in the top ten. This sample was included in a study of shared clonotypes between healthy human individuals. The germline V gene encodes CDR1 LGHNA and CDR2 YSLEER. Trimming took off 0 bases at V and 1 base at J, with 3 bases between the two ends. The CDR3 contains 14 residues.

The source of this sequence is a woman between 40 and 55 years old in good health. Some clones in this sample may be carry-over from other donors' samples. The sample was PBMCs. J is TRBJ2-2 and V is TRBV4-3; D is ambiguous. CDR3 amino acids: CASSQELNTGELFF. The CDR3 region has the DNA TGCGCCAGCAGCCAAGAGTTGAACACCGGGGAGCTGTTTTTT.